Included here is one T cell receptor beta chain sequence, with context. Source study methods: Counts of nucleated cells, estimated from reference gene primer amplification, were obtained. Assay used: immunoSEQ multiplex PCR; TCRdb lists only in-frame clones, some missing. Clone size and V and J calls were adopted from that table, with D and trimming inferred from the DNA. Of some 90,000 clones listed, roughly 89% are singletons. Germline assignment: CDR1 MNHNY and CDR2 SVGAGI (reference sequence). The CDR3 totals 12 residues. V gave up 6 bases and J gave up 7 bases, with 10 bases separating them. The sample originates from a study of blood T cell repertoires in COVID-19. At the level of the study: Sites across the United States, Italy and Spain contributed samples from acute and convalescent COVID-19. T cells, B-cell-depleted T cells, or PBMCs provided the cDNA or gDNA that served as material.

The sequence was collected from a woman older than 75 with active or convalescent COVID-19. The sequenced sample was peripheral blood. V usage is TRBV6-6 and J usage is TRBJ2-1, with a tentative D call TRBD2 (6 bases). CDR3 sequence reads: CASRGEVNEQFF. DNA for the CDR3: TGTGCCAGCAGGGGGGAGGTAAATGAGCAGTTCTTC.